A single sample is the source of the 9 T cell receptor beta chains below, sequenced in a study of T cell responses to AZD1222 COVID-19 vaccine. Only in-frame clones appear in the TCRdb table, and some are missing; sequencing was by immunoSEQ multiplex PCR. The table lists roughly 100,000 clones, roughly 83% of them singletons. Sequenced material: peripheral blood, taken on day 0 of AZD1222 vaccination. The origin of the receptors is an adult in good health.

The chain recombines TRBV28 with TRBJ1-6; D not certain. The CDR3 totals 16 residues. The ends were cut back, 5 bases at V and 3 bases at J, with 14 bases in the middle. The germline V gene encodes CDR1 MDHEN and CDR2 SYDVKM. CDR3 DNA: TGTGCCAGCAGTGCACCCTCGATAAACTATAATTCACCCCTCCACTTT. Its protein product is CASSAPSINYNSPLHF.

The CDR3 DNA is TGTGCCAGCACGGGGACAGGGGGCCCCTCCTATAATTCACCCCTCCACTTT. This translates into CASTGTGGPSYNSPLHF. The chain joins TRBV2 to TRBJ1-6, with 12 bases aligning to TRBD1. V lost 7 bases and J lost 0; bases outside the gene matches: 4. CDR1 is SNHLY and CDR2 is FYNNEI in the germline V gene. The CDR3 is 17 residues long.

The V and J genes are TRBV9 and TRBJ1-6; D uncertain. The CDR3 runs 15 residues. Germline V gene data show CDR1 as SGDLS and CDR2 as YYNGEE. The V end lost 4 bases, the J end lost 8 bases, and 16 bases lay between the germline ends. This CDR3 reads CASSRASVIDSPLHF. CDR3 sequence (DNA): TGTGCCAGCAGCAGGGCCTCCGTGATCGATTCACCCCTCCACTTT.

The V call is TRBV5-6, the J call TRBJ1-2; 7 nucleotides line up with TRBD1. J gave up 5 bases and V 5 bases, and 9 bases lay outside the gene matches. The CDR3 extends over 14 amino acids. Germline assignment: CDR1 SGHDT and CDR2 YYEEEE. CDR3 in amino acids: CASSRQGSSYGYTF. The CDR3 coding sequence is TGTGCCAGCAGTCGACAGGGTAGTTCTTATGGCTACACCTTC.

The CDR3 is CASSQFSGYIQYF. The CDR3, as DNA: TGCGCCAGCAGCCAGTTTAGTGGGTACATTCAGTACTTC. The chain uses TRBV4-3 and TRBJ2-4; the D is unclear. V dropped 3 bases and J dropped 8 bases, with 11 bases sitting between them. CDR1 is LGHNA, CDR2 YSLEER, per germline. This CDR3 comprises 13 residues.

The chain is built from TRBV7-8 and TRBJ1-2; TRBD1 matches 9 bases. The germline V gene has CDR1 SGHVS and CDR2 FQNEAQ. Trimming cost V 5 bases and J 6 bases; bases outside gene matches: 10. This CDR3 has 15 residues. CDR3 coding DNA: TGTGCCAGCAGCACCACCCGACAGGGGGGCCATGGCTACACCTTC. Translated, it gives CASSTTRQGGHGYTF.

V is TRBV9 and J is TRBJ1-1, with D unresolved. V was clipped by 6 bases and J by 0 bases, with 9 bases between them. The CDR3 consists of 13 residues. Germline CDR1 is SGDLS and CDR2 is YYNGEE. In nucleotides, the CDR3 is TGTGCCAGCACCTCAGGTCTGAACACTGAAGCTTTCTTT. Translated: CASTSGLNTEAFF.

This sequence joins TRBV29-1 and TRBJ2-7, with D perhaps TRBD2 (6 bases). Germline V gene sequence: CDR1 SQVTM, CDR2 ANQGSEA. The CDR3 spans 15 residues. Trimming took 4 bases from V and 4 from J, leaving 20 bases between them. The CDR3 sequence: CSVGGSGTAIYEQYF. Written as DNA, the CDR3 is TGCAGCGTTGGGGGGTCCGGGACTGCCATTTACGAGCAGTACTTC.

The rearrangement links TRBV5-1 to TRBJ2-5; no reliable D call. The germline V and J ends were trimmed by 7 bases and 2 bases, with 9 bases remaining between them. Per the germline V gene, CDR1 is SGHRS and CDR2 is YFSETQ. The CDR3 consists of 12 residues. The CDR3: CASGITQETQYF. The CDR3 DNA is TGCGCCAGCGGCATAACGCAAGAGACCCAGTACTTC.